Each of the 28 T cell receptor beta chains below was sequenced from the same sample in a study of PD-1 blockade in classical Hodgkin lymphoma. As to time point: newly diagnosed, previously untreated cHL patient sample. The data were produced by immunoSEQ multiplex PCR, yet TCRdb's version contains in-frame clones alone and is incomplete. Found here are around 30,000 clones, roughly nine tenths of them singletons; the top ten hold about 3.8%. The sequencing sample was made of peripheral blood mononuclear cells (PBMCs). These receptors were taken from a human donor with classical Hodgkin lymphoma.

The chain is built from TRBV28 and TRBJ2-1, with 8 bases fitting TRBD2. The germline CDR1 and CDR2 sequences are MDHEN and SYDVKM. After removal of 7 bases from V and 4 bases from J, the junction contained 9 bases not matched to a gene. The CDR3 has 15 residues. CDR3 in DNA: TGTGCCAGCAAGGCGGGACTAGAGGGATACAATGAGCAGTTCTTC. Its translation: CASKAGLEGYNEQFF.

The CDR3 loop reads CASSPLAESYEQYF. The CDR3 DNA reads TGTGCCAGCTCACCCCTAGCGGAGTCCTACGAGCAGTACTTC. J is TRBJ2-7 and V is TRBV18; TRBD2 matches at 7 bases. Losses at the gene ends were 3 bases for V and 1 base for J; bases not matched to a gene: 3. Germline V lookup: CDR1 KGHSH, CDR2 LQKENI. There are 14 residues in the CDR3.

The chain employs TRBV11-2 and TRBJ2-1, with a possible D match to TRBD2 (6 bases). In germline, CDR1 is SGHAT, CDR2 FQNNGV. The ends were cut back, 3 bases at V and 4 bases at J, with 13 bases in the middle. The CDR3 consists of 15 residues. The CDR3 here is CASSFEGLPYNEQFF. The CDR3 DNA reads TGTGCCAGCAGCTTCGAGGGACTCCCTTACAATGAGCAGTTCTTC.

This chain uses TRBV9 with TRBJ2-5; weak D call: TRBD1 (6 bases). Germline loops: CDR1 SGDLS, CDR2 YYNGEE. The length of the CDR3 is 15 residues. With 3 bases removed from V and 1 base from J, the gap between germline ends came to 13 bases. The CDR3 is CASSANTGIQETQYF. The CDR3 nucleotides are TGTGCCAGCAGCGCAAACACAGGGATCCAAGAGACCCAGTACTTC.

The chain employs TRBV28 and TRBJ1-4; D ambiguous. The CDR3 has 12 residues. CDR1 and CDR2 (germline): MDHEN, SYDVKM. V was shortened by 2 bases and J by 13 bases, with 11 bases between the two germline ends. Here the CDR3 DNA reads TGTGCCAGCAGTTTAATTGGGCTTGGACTGTTTTTT. Translation: CASSLIGLGLFF.

This rearrangement joins TRBV28 to TRBJ2-7; D not resolved. Germline CDR1 and CDR2: MDHEN and SYDVKM. The CDR3 sequence is 16 residues long. The V gene lost 6 bases and the J gene lost 4 bases, with 22 bases spanning the gap. As DNA, the CDR3 is TGTGCCAGCAGACCCTGGACCGTCCAATCCAGATACGAGCAGTACTTC. It specifies CASRPWTVQSRYEQYF.

This clone was seen only once. V usage is TRBV28 and J usage is TRBJ1-5; D is uncertain. Germline V gene lookup returns CDR1 MDHEN and CDR2 SYDVKM. This CDR3 has 15 amino acids. The V gene lost 5 bases and the J gene lost 0 bases, with 11 bases spanning the gap. The CDR3 is CASSLPRGSNQPQHF. CDR3 in DNA: TGTGCCAGCAGTCTTCCTAGAGGTAGCAATCAGCCCCAGCATTTT.

The rearrangement links TRBV30 to TRBJ2-7, with TRBD1 matching over 9 bases. V was clipped by 3 bases and J by 4 bases; unmatched bases: 13. The germline CDR1 and CDR2 sequences are GTSNPN and SVGIG (reference sequence). The CDR3 runs to 16 residues. This CDR3 reads CAWRVLGGQGGYEQYF. The CDR3 nucleotides are TGTGCCTGGAGGGTATTGGGGGGACAGGGTGGGTACGAGCAGTACTTC.

The chain uses TRBV7-8 and TRBJ1-2; maybe TRBD1 (5 bases). This CDR3 has 15 amino acids. V lost 5 bases and J 7 bases, leaving 20 bases between the germline ends. Germline V gives CDR1 SGHVS, CDR2 FQNEAQ. The CDR3 here is CASSPREGEASGYTF. CDR3 DNA: TGTGCCAGCAGCCCAAGGGAAGGGGAGGCTAGTGGCTACACCTTC.

The V gene is TRBV27, the J gene TRBJ2-3; D is uncertain. The V gene lost 1 base and the J gene lost 9 bases, with 11 bases spanning the gap. Germline V gene sequence: CDR1 MNHEY, CDR2 SMNVEV (reference sequence). The CDR3 runs 13 residues. The CDR3 DNA follows: TGTGCCAGCAGTTTATGGGTTGAAGACACGCAGTATTTT. Translated, it gives CASSLWVEDTQYF.

This clone showed up just a few times. This chain joins TRBV19 and TRBJ1-4, with D possibly TRBD1 on 5 matching bases. The V gene lost 10 bases and the J gene lost 7 bases, with 25 bases spanning the gap. The CDR3 covers 16 residues. Germline V gives CDR1 LNHDA, CDR2 SQIVND (reference sequence). The CDR3 nucleotides are TGTGCCACTTCGCAACCGACAGCGCCGCTAGGTGAAAAACTGTTTTTT. Translation: CATSQPTAPLGEKLFF.

In DNA form, the CDR3 reads TGTGCCATCAGTGAATTGCGGGAGGGGTTGGGCAATGAGCAGTTCTTC. Translation: CAISELREGLGNEQFF. V is TRBV10-3 and J is TRBJ2-1, with 9 nucleotides matching TRBD2. CDR3 length: 16 amino acids. V dropped 3 bases and J dropped 6; count of bases not matched to a gene: 9. Germline V CDR1 and CDR2: ENHRY, SYGVKD.

The J gene is TRBJ1-5, the V gene TRBV28, with D uncertain. The CDR3 consists of 13 residues. CDR1 is MDHEN and CDR2 is SYDVKM in the germline V gene. V lost 3 bases, J lost 0 bases, and 3 bases lay in between. In DNA, the CDR3 is TGTGCCAGCAGTTTTGATAGCAATCAGCCCCAGCATTTT. Residues: CASSFDSNQPQHF. Using reference TRBV28 and TRBJ1-5 for the parts outside the CDR3, the full variable domain is DVKVTQSSRYLVKRTGEKVFLECVQDMDHENMFWYRQDPGLGLRLIYFSYDVKMKEKGDIPEGYSVSREKKERFSLILESASTNQTSMYLCASSFDSNQPQHFGDGTRLSIL.

The rearrangement joins TRBV18 to TRBJ1-1; 9 positions match TRBD1. The germline V gene encodes CDR1 KGHSH and CDR2 LQKENI. The CDR3 sequence is 15 residues long. The trim removed 6 bases at V and 4 bases at J, leaving 9 bases unmatched. This CDR3 is CASSFSGTGSTEAFF. Written as DNA, the CDR3 is TGTGCCAGCTCGTTCTCCGGGACAGGGTCCACTGAAGCTTTCTTT.

V is TRBV7-2 and J is TRBJ2-3, with 8 bases fitting TRBD2. V was pared by 1 base and J by 2 bases, with 5 bases of the junction left unmatched. Germline CDR1 SGHTA, CDR2 FQGNSA. The CDR3 contains 16 residues. The chain's CDR3 is CASSLVGSGATDTQYF. The CDR3 DNA reads TGTGCCAGCAGCTTAGTAGGTAGCGGGGCCACAGATACGCAGTATTTT. The full variable domain, rest sourced from reference TRBV7-2 and TRBJ2-3, is GAGVSQSPSNKVTEKGKDVELRCDPISGHTALYWYRQSLGQGLEFLIYFQGNSAPDKSGLPSDRFSAERTGGSVSTLTIQRTQQEDSAVYLCASSLVGSGATDTQYFGPGTRLTVL.

The chain combines TRBV21-1 with TRBJ2-7; the table gives TRBD2 as D, unverified against the DNA. TRBV21-1 is a pseudogene. The CDR3 runs to 13 residues. The CDR3 DNA follows: TGTGCCAGCAGCAAAGGATTAGCGGGCGAGCAGTACTTC. As protein: CASSKGLAGEQYF.

The rearrangement uses TRBV5-1 and TRBJ2-3; D tentatively reads TRBD1 or TRBD2 (6 bases each). The CDR3 has 16 amino acids. Per germline, CDR1 SGHRS and CDR2 YFSETQ. Trimming removed 6 bases from V and 0 bases from J, with 17 bases in between. The CDR3 coding sequence is TGCGCCAGCACCTGGGGGGCGGGATCGAGCACAGATACGCAGTATTTT. It yields the protein CASTWGAGSSTDTQYF.

This clone was seen just once. The J gene is TRBJ1-6, the V gene TRBV6-5; possible D gene TRBD1, 6 bases. Germline assignment: CDR1 MNHEY and CDR2 SVGAGI. This CDR3 contains 16 residues. V lost 2 bases to trimming and J lost 9 bases, with 17 bases between them. CDR3 protein: CASSYRRTAQGSPLHF. The CDR3 DNA is TGTGCCAGCAGTTACCGACGGACTGCACAGGGTTCACCCCTCCACTTT.

V and J are TRBV15 and TRBJ1-5, with 7 positions matching TRBD1. V dropped 0 bases and J dropped 4; count of bases not matched to a gene: 9. This CDR3 has 17 amino acids. Looked up from germline, CDR1 is LNHNV and CDR2 is YYDKDF (reference sequence). The CDR3 sequence is CATSRDRGGRGNQPQHF. CDR3 nucleotide sequence: TGTGCCACCAGCAGAGATCGAGGTGGCAGGGGGAATCAGCCCCAGCATTTT.

The gene calls are TRBV6-5 and TRBJ2-3; tentatively, D is TRBD2 (5 bases). The CDR3 totals 14 residues. V dropped 5 bases and J dropped 1 base, with 10 bases sitting between them. Looked up from germline, CDR1 is MNHEY and CDR2 is SVGAGI. CDR3 sequence reads: CASSVSEGTDTQYF. As DNA, the CDR3 is TGTGCCAGCAGTGTTTCGGAGGGCACAGATACGCAGTATTTT.

This chain uses TRBV19 with TRBJ1-5, with D tentatively TRBD1 (6 bases). V shed 6 bases and J shed 7 bases, with 13 bases lying between them. The CDR3 has 13 residues. Per the germline V gene, CDR1 is LNHDA and CDR2 is SQIVND (reference sequence). The CDR3 nucleotides read TGTGCCAGTAGCCAACAGGGAAACCAGCCCCAGCATTTT. Translating it yields CASSQQGNQPQHF.

CDR3 in amino acids: CASSRDFNNEQFF. In nucleotides, the CDR3 is TGCGCCAGCAGCCGGGACTTCAACAATGAGCAGTTCTTC. The chain couples TRBV5-1 to TRBJ2-1; the D gene is possibly TRBD2 (6 bases). Germline-derived CDR1 and CDR2 are SGHRS and YFSETQ. This CDR3 contains 13 residues. Trimming stripped 4 bases from V and 5 bases from J, with 10 bases between. Variable domain in full (rest from reference TRBV5-1 and TRBJ2-1): KAGVTQTPRYLIKTRGQQVTLSCSPISGHRSVSWYQQTPGQGLQFLFEYFSETQRNKGNFPGRFSGRQFSNSRSEMNVSTLELGDSALYLCASSRDFNNEQFFGPGTRLTVL.

This clone was observed a handful of times. The rearrangement uses TRBV7-9 and TRBJ2-7; TRBD1 agrees at 10 bases. The CDR3 is 13 amino acids. The germline V gene encodes CDR1 SEHNR and CDR2 FQNEAQ (reference sequence). V dropped 5 bases and J dropped 5; count of bases not matched to a gene: 3. The DNA of the CDR3 is TGTGCCAGCAGCCCCGGGACAGGGGACGAGCAGTACTTC. Translated, it gives CASSPGTGDEQYF. Variable domain in full (rest from reference TRBV7-9 and TRBJ2-7): DTGVSQNPRHKITKRGQNVTFRCDPISEHNRLYWYRQTLGQGPEFLTYFQNEAQLEKSRLLSDRFSAERPKGSFSTLEIQRTEQGDSAMYLCASSPGTGDEQYFGPGTRLTVT.

The chain employs TRBV7-9 and TRBJ2-7; D possibly corresponds to TRBD2 (6 bases). CDR3 length equals 14 residues. The V gene's germline CDR1 is SEHNR and CDR2 FQNEAQ (reference sequence). Trimming took 2 bases from V and 6 from J, leaving 14 bases between them. CDR3 in amino acids: CASSLPRTNGEQYF. The CDR3 region has the DNA TGTGCCAGCAGCTTACCGCGGACTAATGGCGAGCAGTACTTC.

This clone came up once. The J gene is TRBJ1-5, the V gene TRBV9, with unresolved D. Trimming cost V 4 bases and J 0 bases, with 5 bases left between them. CDR1 is SGDLS, CDR2 YYNGEE, per germline. This CDR3 has 13 amino acids. CDR3 protein: CASSRYSNQPQHF. For the CDR3, the DNA is TGTGCCAGCAGCCGTTATAGCAATCAGCCCCAGCATTTT. Variable domain in full (rest from reference TRBV9 and TRBJ1-5): DSGVTQTPKHLITATGQRVTLRCSPRSGDLSVYWYQQSLDQGLQFLIQYYNGEERAKGNILERFSAQQFPDLHSELNLSSLELGDSALYFCASSRYSNQPQHFGDGTRLSIL.

This clone has just one count. At the DNA level, this CDR3 is encoded by other sequences in the same sample as well. The V gene is TRBV27, the J gene TRBJ2-5; D perhaps matches TRBD1 (5 bases). Deletions cut 4 bases from V and 5 bases from J, with 17 bases between. Per germline, CDR1 MNHEY and CDR2 SMNVEV (reference sequence). The CDR3 runs 15 residues. Written as DNA, the CDR3 is TGTGCCAGCAGTTCAGCTGGGGCAGGCGAGGAGACCCAGTACTTC. It is translated as CASSSAGAGEETQYF.

The chain recombines TRBV19 with TRBJ2-2; the match to TRBD1 covers 12 bases. The V gene's germline CDR1 is LNHDA and CDR2 SQIVND (reference sequence). There are 16 residues in the CDR3. The V segment lost 3 bases and the J segment 7 bases; nucleotides outside the gene matches: 6. The CDR3 nucleotides are TGTGCCAGTAGTATGCCGGGACAGGGGGCAGGCGGGGAGCTGTTTTTT. This encodes CASSMPGQGAGGELFF.

V is TRBV6-4 and J is TRBJ1-3; maybe TRBD1 (5 bases). The length of the CDR3 is 14 residues. Germline CDR1 reads MRHNA; CDR2 reads SNTAGT. V lost 6 bases, J lost 0 bases, and 9 bases lay in between. CDR3 nucleotides: TGTGCCAGCAGGGGACCCGTCTCTGGAAACACCATATATTTT. It translates to CASRGPVSGNTIYF.